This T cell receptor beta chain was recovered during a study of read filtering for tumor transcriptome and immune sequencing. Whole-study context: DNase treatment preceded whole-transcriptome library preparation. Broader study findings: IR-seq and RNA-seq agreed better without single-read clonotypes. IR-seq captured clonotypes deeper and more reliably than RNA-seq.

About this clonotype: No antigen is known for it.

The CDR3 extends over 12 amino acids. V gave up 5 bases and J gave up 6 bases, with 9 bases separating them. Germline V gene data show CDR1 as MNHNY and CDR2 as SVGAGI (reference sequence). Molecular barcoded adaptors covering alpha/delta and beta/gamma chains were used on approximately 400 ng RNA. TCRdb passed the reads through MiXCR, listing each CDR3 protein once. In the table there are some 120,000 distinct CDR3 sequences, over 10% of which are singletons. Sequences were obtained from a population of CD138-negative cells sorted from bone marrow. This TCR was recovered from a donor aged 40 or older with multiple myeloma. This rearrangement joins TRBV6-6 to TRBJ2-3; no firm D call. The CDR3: CASSLRWDTQYF. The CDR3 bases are TGTGCCAGCAGTCTTCGATGGGATACGCAGTATTTT.